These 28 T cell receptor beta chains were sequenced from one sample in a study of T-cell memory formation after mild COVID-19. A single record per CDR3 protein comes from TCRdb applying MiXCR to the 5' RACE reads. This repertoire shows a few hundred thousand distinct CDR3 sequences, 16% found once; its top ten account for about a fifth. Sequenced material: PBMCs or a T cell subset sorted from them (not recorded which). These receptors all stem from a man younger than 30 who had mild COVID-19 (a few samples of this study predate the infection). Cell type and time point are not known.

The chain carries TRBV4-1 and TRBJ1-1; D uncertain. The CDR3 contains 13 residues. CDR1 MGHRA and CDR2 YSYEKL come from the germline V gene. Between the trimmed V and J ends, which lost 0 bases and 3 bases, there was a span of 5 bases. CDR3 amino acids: CASSQEAYTEAFF. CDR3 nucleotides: TGCGCCAGCAGCCAAGAGGCGTACACTGAAGCTTTCTTT.

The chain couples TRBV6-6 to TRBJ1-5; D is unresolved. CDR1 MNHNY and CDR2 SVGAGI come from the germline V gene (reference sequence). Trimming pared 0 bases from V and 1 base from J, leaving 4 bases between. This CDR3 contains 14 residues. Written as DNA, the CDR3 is TGTGCCAGCAGTTACTCGGGCAGCAATCAGCCCCAGCATTTT. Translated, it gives CASSYSGSNQPQHF.

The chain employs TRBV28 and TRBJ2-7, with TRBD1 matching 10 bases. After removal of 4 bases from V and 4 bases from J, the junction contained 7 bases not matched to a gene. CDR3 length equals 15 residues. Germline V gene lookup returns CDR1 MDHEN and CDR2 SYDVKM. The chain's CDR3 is CASSWGGTGVYEQYV. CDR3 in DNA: TGTGCCAGCAGTTGGGGGGGGACAGGGGTTTACGAGCAGTACGTC.

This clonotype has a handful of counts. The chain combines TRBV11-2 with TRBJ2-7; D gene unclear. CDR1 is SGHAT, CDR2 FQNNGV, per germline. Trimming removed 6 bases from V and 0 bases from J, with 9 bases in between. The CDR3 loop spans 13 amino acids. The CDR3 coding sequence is TGTGCCAGCAGGCCTTCGGCCTCCTACGAGCAGTACGTC. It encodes CASRPSASYEQYV.

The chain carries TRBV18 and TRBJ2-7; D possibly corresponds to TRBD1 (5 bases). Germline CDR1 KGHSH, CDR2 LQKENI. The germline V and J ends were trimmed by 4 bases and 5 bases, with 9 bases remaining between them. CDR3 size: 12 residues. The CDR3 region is CASSRSRDEQYV. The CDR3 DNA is TGTGCCAGCTCACGGTCCAGGGACGAGCAGTACGTC.

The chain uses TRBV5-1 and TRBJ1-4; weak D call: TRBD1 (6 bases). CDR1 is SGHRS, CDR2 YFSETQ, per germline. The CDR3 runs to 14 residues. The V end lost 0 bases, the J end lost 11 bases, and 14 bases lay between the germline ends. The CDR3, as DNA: TGCGCCAGCAGCTTGGAAGCCGGGACAAATAAACTGTTTTTT. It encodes CASSLEAGTNKLFF.

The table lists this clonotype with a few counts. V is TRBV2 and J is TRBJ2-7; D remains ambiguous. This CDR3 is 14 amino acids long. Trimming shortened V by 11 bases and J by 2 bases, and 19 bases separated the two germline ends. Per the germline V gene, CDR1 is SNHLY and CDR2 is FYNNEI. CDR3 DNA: TGTGCCGTATTTGAATCTGGCAAACCCTACGAGCAGTACTTC. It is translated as CAVFESGKPYEQYF.

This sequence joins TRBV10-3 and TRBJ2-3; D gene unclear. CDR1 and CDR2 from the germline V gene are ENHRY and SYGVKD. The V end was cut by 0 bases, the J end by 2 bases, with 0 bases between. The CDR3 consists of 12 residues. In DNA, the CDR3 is TGTGCCATCAGTGAGTCCACAGATACGCAGTATTTT. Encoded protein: CAISESTDTQYF.

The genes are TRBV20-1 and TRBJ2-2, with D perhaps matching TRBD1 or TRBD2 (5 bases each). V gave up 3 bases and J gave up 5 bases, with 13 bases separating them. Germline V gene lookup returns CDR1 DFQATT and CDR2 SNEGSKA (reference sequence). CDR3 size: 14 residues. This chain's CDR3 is CSASPAGRTGELFF. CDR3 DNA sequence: TGCAGTGCTAGTCCCGCAGGGAGAACCGGGGAGCTGTTTTTT.

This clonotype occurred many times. CDR3 region: CASSLLIRGWDEQFF. The DNA of the CDR3 is TGTGCCAGCAGCTTATTGATTAGGGGATGGGATGAGCAGTTCTTC. This chain links TRBV7-2 with TRBJ2-1; a possible D gene is TRBD1 (5 bases). V dropped 2 bases and J dropped 8 bases, with 16 bases sitting between them. Germline V gene lookup returns CDR1 SGHTA and CDR2 FQGNSA. CDR3 length: 15 residues. The whole variable domain, remainder taken from reference TRBV7-2 and TRBJ2-1, is GAGVSQSPSNKVTEKGKDVELRCDPISGHTALYWYRQSLGQGLEFLIYFQGNSAPDKSGLPSDRFSAERTGGSVSTLTIQRTQQEDSAVYLCASSLLIRGWDEQFFGPGTRLTVL.

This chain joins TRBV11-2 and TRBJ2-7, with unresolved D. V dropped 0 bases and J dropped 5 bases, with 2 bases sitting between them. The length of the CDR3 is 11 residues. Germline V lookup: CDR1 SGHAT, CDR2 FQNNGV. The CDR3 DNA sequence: TGTGCCAGCAGCTTAGATAACGAGCAGTACTTC. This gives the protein CASSLDNEQYF.

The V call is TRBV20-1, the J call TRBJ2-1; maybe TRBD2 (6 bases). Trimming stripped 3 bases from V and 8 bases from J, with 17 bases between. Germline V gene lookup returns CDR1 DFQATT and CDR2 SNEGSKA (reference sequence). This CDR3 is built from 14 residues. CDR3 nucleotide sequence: TGCAGTGCTAGGCCGGCGGGGCGCCGTGATGAGCAGTTCTTC. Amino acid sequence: CSARPAGRRDEQFF.

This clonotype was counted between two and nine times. DNA for the CDR3: TGTGCCACCAGCAGAGATCAAACAGCAACTAATGAAAAACTGTTTTTT. Its translation is CATSRDQTATNEKLFF. This chain links TRBV15 with TRBJ1-4; D is unclear. The ends were cut back, 0 bases at V and 0 bases at J, with 8 bases in the middle. CDR3 size: 16 residues. Germline assignment: CDR1 LNHNV and CDR2 YYDKDF (reference sequence).

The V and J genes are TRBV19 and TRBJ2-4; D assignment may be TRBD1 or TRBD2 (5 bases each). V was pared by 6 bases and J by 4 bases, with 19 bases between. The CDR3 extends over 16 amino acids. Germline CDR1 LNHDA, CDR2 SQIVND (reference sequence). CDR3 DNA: TGTGCCAGTAGCCTGCTCGGGTCGGGGCCTAAAAACATTCAGTACTTC. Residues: CASSLLGSGPKNIQYF. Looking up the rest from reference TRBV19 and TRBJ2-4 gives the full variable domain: DGGITQSPKYLFRKEGQNVTLSCEQNLNHDAMYWYRQDPGQGLRLIYYSQIVNDFQKGDIAEGYSVSREKKESFPLTVTSAQKNPTAFYLCASSLLGSGPKNIQYFGAGTRLSVL.

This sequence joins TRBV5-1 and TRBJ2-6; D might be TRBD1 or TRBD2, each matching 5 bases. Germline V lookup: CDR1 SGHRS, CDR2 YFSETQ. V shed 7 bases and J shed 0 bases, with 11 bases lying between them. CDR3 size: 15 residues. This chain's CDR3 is CASGGPGSGANVLTF. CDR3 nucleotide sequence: TGCGCCAGCGGGGGACCCGGCTCTGGGGCCAACGTCCTGACTTTC.

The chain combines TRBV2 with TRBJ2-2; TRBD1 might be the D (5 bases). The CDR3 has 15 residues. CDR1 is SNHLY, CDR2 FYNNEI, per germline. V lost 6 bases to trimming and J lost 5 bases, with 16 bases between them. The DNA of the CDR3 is TGTGCCAGCAGGACAGTAACCTCAAGGACCGGGGAGCTGTTTTTT. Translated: CASRTVTSRTGELFF.

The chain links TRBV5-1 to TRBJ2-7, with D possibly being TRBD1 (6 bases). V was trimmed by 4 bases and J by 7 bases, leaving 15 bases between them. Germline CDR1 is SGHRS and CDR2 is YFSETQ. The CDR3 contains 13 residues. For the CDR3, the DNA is TGCGCCAGCAGCACCTATCCAGGGGAGGAGCAGTACGTC. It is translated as CASSTYPGEEQYV.

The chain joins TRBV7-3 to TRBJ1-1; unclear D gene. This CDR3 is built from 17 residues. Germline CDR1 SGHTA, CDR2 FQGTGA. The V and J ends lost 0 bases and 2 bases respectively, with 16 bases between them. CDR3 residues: CASSLTYWPVLNTEAFF. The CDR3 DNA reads TGTGCCAGCAGCTTAACATACTGGCCTGTGCTTAACACTGAAGCTTTCTTT. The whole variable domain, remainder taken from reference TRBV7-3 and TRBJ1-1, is GAGVSQTPSNKVTEKGKYVELRCDPISGHTALYWYRQSLGQGPEFLIYFQGTGAADDSGLPNDRFFAVRPEGSVSTLKIQRTERGDSAVYLCASSLTYWPVLNTEAFFGQGTRLTVV.

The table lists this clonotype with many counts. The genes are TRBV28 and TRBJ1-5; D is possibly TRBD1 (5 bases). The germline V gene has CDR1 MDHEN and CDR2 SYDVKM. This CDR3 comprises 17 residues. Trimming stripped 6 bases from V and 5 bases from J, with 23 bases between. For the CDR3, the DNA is TGTGCCAGCAGCCTCAGGGTTTCGTTCTCGGTCGATCAGCCCCAGCATTTT. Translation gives CASSLRVSFSVDQPQHF.

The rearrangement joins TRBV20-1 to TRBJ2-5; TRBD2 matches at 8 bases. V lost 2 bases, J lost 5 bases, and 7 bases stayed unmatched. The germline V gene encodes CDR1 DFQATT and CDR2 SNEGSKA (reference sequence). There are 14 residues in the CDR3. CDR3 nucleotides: TGCAGTGCTAGAAATAGCGGGGTTATGGAGACCCAGTACTTC. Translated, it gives CSARNSGVMETQYF.

The CDR3 is CASSMTSGGYEQYF. CDR3 sequence (DNA): TGTGCCAGCAGTATGACTAGCGGGGGCTACGAGCAGTACTTC. The chain has TRBV6-2 or TRBV6-3 and TRBJ2-7; 12 bases match TRBD2. Germline V gene data show CDR1 as MNHEY and CDR2 as SVGEGT. The CDR3 extends over 14 amino acids. V was clipped by 5 bases and J by 3 bases; unmatched bases: 2.

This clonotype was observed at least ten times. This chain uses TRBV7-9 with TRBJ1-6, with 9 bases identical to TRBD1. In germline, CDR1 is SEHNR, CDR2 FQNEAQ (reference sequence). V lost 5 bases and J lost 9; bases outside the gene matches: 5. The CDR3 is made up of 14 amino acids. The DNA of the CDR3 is TGTGCCAGCAGCCGCACAGGGGGCGGTTCACCCCTCCACTTT. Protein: CASSRTGGGSPLHF.

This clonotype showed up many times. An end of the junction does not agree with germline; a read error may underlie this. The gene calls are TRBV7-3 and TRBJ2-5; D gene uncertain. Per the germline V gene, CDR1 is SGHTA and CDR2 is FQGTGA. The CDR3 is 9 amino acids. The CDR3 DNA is TGTGCCAGCAGCTTGGGCCCCCCCTTC. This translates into CASSLGPPF.

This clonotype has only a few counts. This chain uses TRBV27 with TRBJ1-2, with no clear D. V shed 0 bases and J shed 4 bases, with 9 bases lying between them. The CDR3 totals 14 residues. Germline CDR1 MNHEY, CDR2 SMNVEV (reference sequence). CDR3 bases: TGTGCCAGCAGTTTATCCCCCGGCACCTATGGCTACACCTTC. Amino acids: CASSLSPGTYGYTF.

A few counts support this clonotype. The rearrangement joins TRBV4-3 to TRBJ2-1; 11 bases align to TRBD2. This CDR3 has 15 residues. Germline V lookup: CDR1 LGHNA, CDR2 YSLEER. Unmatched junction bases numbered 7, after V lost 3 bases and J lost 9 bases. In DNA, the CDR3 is TGCGCCAGCAGCCAGCGTAGCGGGGGGGCCGGTGAGCAGTTCTTC. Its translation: CASSQRSGGAGEQFF.

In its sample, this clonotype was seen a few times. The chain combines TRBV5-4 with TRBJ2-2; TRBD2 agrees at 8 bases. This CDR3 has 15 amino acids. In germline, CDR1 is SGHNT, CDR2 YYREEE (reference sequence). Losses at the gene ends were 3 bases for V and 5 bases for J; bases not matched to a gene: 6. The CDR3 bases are TGTGCCAGCAGCTGGCCGGGACTAGGGACCGGGGAGCTGTTTTTT. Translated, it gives CASSWPGLGTGELFF.

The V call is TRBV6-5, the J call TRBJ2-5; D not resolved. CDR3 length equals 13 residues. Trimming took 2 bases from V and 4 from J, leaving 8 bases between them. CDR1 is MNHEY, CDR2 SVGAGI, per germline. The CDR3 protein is CASSYSSGETQYF. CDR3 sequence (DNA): TGTGCCAGCAGTTACAGCAGTGGAGAGACCCAGTACTTC.

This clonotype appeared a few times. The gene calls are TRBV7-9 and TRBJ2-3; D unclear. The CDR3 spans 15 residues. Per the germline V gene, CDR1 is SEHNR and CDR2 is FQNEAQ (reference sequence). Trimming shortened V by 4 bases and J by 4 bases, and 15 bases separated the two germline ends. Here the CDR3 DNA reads TGTGCCAGCAGCTCACACCAAGTTCGAGCAGATACGCAGTATTTT. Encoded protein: CASSSHQVRADTQYF.